This entry concerns a single T cell receptor beta chain. Its specific antigen is unknown. No clone much larger than this one lies a single base away; base qualities are absent. The data were obtained in a study of blood T cell repertoires in COVID-19 (dated by TCRdb to the early 2020s). About the full investigation: Collaborator samples came from the United States, Italy and Spain and covered acute and convalescent phases of COVID-19. Nearly every sample came with metadata listing a de-identified subject ID, COVID-19 status, age in years and sex. The dataset comprised deeply sampled blood TCRbeta repertoires from subjects exposed to, actively infected with, or recovered from COVID-19. The material from the prospective study consisted of cDNA or gDNA derived from T cells, B-cell-depleted T cells, or PBMCs. Where HLA class I and class II types were available, the types were taken from metadata supplied by the sample provider, not from assay-based typing. The repertoires were made available in a free public database intended to serve as a resource for research on the immune response to SARS-CoV-2. Samples were obtained from the ongoing ImmuneRACE study (first 160 participants) and from about 1,300 subjects provided by 6 global collaborators.

Points the paper makes about the study in general: The amount of clinical and demographic metadata varied by source and participant and was provided uncurated.

The germline V gene (reference sequence) specifies SGHNT as CDR1 and YYREEE as CDR2. From the cysteine up to the phenylalanine, the CDR3 has a length of 14 residues. Only the CDR3 region is kept as DNA, spanning 42 bases read in frame from base 1. Here V drops 3 bases and J drops 6 bases, and the junction holds 9 bases not matched to any gene. TCRbeta CDR3 regions were amplified from genomic DNA by means of the immunoSEQ Assay, a bias-controlled multiplex PCR. Regarding the original processing steps: Within the assay, amplification of reference gene primers was used to estimate how many nucleated cells each sample contained. To quantify the absolute abundance of each unique TCRbeta CDR3 rearrangement, sequence reads were collapsed and filtered. For each sample, productive Simpson clonality was calculated as the square root of Simpson's diversity index over productive rearrangements. TCRdb re-hosts the immuneACCESS table, in-frame sequences only. Its copies lack some clones; in the studies checked, an unresolved V gene accounts for under half of them, and the cause for the rest is not known. The DNA was the basis for D and trimming; V, J and clone size are from that table. This sample is represented by 250,000 or so clones; around four fifths of them were singletons. The ten biggest clones cover around 4.2% of the sample.

The collaborating institutions used their own protocols to collect whole blood in K2EDTA tubes. For TCRbeta analysis, collaborators shipped samples in one of three forms: frozen whole blood, isolated PBMCs, or DNA extracted from either of those sample types. This chain joins TRBV5-4 to TRBJ2-7; 7 of the junction bases match TRBD2. The source of this sequence is a man aged 55 to 70 with acute or convalescent COVID-19. Sample: peripheral blood. The CDR3 region has the sequence CASSWTGGSGEQYF. The bases read TGTGCCAGCAGCTGGACCGGGGGGTCGGGCGAGCAGTACTTC.